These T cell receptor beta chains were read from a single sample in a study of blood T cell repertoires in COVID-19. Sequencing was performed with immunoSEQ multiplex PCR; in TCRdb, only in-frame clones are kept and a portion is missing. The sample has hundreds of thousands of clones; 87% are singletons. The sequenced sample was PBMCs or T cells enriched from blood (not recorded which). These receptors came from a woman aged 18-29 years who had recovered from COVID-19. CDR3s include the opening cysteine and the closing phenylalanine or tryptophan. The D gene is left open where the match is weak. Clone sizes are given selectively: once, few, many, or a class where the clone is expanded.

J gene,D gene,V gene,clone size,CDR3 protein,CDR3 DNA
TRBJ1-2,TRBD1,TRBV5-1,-,CASSDPRQGLYGYTF,TGCGCCAGCAGTGACCCTCGACAGGGCCTCTATGGCTACACCTTC
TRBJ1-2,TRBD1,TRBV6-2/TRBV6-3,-,CASSYPGQGFSGYTF,TGTGCCAGCAGTTACCCGGGACAGGGGTTCTCTGGCTACACCTTC
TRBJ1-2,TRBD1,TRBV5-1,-,CASSLAGGNYGYTF,TGCGCCAGCAGCTTGGCAGGGGGTAACTATGGCTACACCTTC
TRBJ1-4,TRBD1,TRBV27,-,CASSLLRTGANEKLFF,TGTGCCAGCAGTTTATTACGGACAGGGGCAAATGAAAAACTGTTTTTT
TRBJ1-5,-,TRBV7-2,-,CASSSSGGSNQPQHF,TGTGCCAGCAGCTCGTCGGGGGGGAGCAATCAGCCCCAGCATTTT
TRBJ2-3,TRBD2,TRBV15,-,CATTSGSLNTQYF,TGTGCCACCACCAGCGGGAGCCTGAATACGCAGTATTTT
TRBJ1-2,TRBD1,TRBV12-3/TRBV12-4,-,CASSLWDSHGYTF,TGTGCCAGCAGTTTATGGGACAGCCATGGCTACACCTTC
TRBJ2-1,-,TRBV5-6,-,CASSPPHGQGFF,TGTGCCAGCAGCCCGCCCCACGGGCAGGGGTTCTTC
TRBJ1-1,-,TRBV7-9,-,CASSLNPEVNTEAFF,TGTGCCAGCAGCTTAAATCCGGAGGTGAACACTGAAGCTTTCTTT
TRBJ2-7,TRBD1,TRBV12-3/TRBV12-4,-,CASKLDRGIEQYF,TGTGCCAGCAAATTGGACAGGGGGATCGAGCAGTACTTC
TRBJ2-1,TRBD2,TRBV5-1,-,CASSVRGLAGVNYNEQFF,TGCGCCAGCAGCGTTAGAGGACTAGCGGGGGTCAACTACAATGAGCAGTTCTTC
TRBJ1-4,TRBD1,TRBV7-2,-,CASSLHQGDNEKLFF,TGTGCCAGCAGCTTACACCAGGGGGATAATGAAAAACTGTTTTTT
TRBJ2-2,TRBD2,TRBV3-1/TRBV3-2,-,CASTPREGNTGELFF,TGTGCCAGCACCCCACGGGAGGGAAACACCGGGGAGCTGTTTTTT
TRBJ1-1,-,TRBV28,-,CASSTPGEANTEAFF,TGTGCCAGCAGTACCCCGGGGGAGGCGAACACTGAAGCTTTCTTT
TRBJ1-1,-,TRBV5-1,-,CASSLMISDTEAFF,TGCGCCAGCAGCTTGATGATATCGGACACTGAAGCTTTCTTT
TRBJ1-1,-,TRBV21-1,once,CASSTDAGVITEAFF,TGTGCCAGCAGCACCGACGCAGGGGTTATCACTGAAGCTTTCTTT